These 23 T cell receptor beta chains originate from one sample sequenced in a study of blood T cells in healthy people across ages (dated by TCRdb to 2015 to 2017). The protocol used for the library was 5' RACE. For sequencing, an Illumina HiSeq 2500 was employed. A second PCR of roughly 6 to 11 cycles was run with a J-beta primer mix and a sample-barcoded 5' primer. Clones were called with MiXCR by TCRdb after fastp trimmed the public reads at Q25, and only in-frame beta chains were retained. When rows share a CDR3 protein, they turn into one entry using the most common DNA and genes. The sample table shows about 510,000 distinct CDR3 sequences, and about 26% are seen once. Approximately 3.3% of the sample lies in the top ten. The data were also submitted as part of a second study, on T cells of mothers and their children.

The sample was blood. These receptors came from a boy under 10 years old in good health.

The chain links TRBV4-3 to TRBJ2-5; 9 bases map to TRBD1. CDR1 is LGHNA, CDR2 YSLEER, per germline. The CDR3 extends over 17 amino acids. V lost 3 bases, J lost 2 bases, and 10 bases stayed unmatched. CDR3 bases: TGCGCCAGCAGCCATTCCCGGGACAGGGTTTTTCAAGAGACCCAGTACTTC. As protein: CASSHSRDRVFQETQYF.

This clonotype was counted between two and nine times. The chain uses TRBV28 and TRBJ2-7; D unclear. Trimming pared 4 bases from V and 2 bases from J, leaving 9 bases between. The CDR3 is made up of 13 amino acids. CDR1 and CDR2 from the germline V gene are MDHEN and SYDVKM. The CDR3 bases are TGTGCCAGCAGTTCGACGCCCCCCTACGAGCAGTACTTC. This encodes CASSSTPPYEQYF.

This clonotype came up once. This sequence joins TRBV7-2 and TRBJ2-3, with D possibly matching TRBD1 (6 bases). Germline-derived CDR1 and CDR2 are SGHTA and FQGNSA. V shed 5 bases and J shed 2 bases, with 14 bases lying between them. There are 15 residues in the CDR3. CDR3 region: CASSKYRVVTDTQYF. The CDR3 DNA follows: TGTGCCAGCAGCAAATACAGGGTCGTCACAGATACGCAGTATTTT.

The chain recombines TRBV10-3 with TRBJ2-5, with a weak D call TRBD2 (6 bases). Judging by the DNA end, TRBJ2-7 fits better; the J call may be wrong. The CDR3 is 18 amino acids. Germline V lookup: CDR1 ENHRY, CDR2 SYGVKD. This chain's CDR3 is CAISEAPPRERARYEQYF. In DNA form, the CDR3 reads TGTGCCATCAGTGAGGCGCCCCCAAGGGAGCGGGCTCGGTACGAGCAGTACTTC.

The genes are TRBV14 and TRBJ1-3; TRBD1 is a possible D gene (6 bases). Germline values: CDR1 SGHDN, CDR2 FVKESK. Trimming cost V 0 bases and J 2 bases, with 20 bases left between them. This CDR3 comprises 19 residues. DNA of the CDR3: TGTGCCAGCAGCCAAGATCTTCCTGGGTCGGGGGCGCCTGGAAACACCATATATTTT. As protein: CASSQDLPGSGAPGNTIYF.

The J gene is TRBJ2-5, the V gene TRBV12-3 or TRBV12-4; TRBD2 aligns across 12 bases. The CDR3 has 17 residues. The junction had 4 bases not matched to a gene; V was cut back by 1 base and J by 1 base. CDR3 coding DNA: TGTGCCAGCAGTTTAGGGCGACTAGCGGGGGCCCAAGAGACCCAGTACTTC. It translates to CASSLGRLAGAQETQYF.

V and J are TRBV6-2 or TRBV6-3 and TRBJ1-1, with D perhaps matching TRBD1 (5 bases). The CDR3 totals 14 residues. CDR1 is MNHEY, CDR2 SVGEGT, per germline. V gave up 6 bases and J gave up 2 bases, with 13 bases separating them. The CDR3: CASSRDGENTEAFF. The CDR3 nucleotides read TGTGCCAGCAGCCGGGACGGTGAAAACACTGAAGCTTTCTTT.

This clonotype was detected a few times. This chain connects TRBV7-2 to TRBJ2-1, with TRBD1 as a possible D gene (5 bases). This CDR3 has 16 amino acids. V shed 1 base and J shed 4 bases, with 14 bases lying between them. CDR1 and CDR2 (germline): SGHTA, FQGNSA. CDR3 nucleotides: TGTGCCAGCAGCTTAGAGGGGCTAACCCCGTACAATGAGCAGTTCTTC. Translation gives CASSLEGLTPYNEQFF.

Written as DNA, the CDR3 is TGCGCCAGCAGCCAAAAACAGGGGACGGGGGTTTATAGCTACACCTTC. It encodes CASSQKQGTGVYSYTF. The gene calls are TRBV4-3 and TRBJ1-2; 7 nucleotides align to TRBD1. The V and J ends lost 2 bases and 9 bases, in that order; junction bases with no gene match: 15. CDR1 is LGHNA, CDR2 YSLEER, per germline. The CDR3 is made up of 16 amino acids.

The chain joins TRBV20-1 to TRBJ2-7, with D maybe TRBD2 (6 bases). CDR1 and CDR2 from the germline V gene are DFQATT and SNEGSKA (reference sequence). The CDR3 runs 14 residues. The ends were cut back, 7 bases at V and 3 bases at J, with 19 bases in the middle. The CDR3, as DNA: TGCAGTGGGTGGTCGGCTAACGGGGGCTACGAGCAGTACTTC. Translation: CSGWSANGGYEQYF.

This CDR3 reads CASSQARIMEQFF. The CDR3 DNA sequence: TGTGCCAGCAGCCAAGCGAGAATCATGGAGCAGTTCTTC. The chain links TRBV14 to TRBJ2-5, with D unclear. The DNA matches TRBJ2-1 better at its end, which makes the J call doubtful. Germline CDR1 SGHDN, CDR2 FVKESK. CDR3 length: 13 amino acids.

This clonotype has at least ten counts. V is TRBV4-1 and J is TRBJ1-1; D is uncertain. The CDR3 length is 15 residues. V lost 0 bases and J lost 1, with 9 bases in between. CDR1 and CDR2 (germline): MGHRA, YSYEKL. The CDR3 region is CASSQDFRQNTEAFF. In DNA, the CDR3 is TGCGCCAGCAGCCAAGATTTTAGGCAGAACACTGAAGCTTTCTTT.

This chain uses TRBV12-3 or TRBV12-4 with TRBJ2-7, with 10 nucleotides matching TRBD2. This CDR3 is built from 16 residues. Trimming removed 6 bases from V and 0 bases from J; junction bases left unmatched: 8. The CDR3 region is CASSPSSSGGSYEQYF. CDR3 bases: TGTGCCAGCAGCCCCTCTTCTAGCGGGGGCTCCTACGAGCAGTACTTC.

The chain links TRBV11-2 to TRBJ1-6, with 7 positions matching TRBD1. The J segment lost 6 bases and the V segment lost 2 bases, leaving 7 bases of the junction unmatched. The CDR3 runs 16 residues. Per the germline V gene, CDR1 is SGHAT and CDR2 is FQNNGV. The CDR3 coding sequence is TGTGCCAGCAGCTTACTGTCCGGGACAGCTAATTCACCCCTCCACTTT. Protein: CASSLLSGTANSPLHF. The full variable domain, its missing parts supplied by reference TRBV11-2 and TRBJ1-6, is EAGVAQSPRYKIIEKRQSVAFWCNPISGHATLYWYQQILGQGPKLLIQFQNNGVVDDSQLPKDRFSAERLKGVDSTLKIQPAKLEDSAVYLCASSLLSGTANSPLHFGNGTRLTVT.

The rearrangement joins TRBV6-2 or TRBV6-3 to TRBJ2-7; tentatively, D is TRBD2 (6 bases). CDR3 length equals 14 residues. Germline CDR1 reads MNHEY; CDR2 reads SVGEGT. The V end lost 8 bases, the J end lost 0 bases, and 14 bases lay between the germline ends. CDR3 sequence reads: CASSDGDSSYEQYF. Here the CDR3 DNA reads TGTGCCAGCTCCGACGGGGACTCCTCCTACGAGCAGTACTTC.

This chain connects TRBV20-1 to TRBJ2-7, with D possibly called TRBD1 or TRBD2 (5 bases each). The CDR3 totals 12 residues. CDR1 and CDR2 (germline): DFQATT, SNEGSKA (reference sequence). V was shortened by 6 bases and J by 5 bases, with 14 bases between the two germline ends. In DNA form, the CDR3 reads TGCAGTGCCTTGGGAGTGGGGGACGAGCAGTACTTC. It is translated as CSALGVGDEQYF.

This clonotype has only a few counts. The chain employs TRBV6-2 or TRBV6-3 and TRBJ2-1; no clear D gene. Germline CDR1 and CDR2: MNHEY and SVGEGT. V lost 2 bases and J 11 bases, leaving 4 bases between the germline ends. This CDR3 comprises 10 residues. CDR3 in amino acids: CASSYDKQFF. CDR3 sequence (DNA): TGTGCCAGCAGTTACGACAAGCAGTTCTTC.

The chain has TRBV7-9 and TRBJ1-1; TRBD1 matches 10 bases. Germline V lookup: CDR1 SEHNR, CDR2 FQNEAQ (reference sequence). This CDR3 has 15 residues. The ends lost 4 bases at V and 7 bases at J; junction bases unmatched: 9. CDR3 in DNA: TGTGCCAGCAGCTACCGGACAGGGGGAGACGGTGAAGCTTTCTTT. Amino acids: CASSYRTGGDGEAFF.

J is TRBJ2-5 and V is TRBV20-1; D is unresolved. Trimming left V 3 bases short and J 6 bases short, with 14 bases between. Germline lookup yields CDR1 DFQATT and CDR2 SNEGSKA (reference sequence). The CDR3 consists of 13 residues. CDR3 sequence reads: CSASLSSAQTQYF. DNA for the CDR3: TGCAGTGCTAGTTTGTCCAGCGCGCAGACCCAGTACTTC.

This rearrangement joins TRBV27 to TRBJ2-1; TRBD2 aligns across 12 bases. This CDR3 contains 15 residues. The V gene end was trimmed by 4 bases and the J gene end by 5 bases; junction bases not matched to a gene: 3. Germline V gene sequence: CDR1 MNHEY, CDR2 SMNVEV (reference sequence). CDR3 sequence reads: CASSWGLAGNNEQFF. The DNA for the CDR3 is TGTGCCAGCAGTTGGGGACTAGCGGGTAACAATGAGCAGTTCTTC.

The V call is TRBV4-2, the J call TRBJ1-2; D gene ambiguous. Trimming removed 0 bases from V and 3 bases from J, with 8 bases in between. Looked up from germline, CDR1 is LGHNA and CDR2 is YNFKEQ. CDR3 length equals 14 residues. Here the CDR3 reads CASSQELSDYGYTF. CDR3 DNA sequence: TGTGCCAGCAGCCAAGAGCTCTCCGACTATGGCTACACCTTC.

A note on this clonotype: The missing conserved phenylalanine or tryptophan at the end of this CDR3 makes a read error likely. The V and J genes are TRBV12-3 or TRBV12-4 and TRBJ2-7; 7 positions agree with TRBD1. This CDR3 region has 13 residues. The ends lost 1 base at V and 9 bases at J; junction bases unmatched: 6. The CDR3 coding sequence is TGTGCCAGCAGTTTAGGGACAGGCTGGGGGCAGTACATC. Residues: CASSLGTGWGQYI.

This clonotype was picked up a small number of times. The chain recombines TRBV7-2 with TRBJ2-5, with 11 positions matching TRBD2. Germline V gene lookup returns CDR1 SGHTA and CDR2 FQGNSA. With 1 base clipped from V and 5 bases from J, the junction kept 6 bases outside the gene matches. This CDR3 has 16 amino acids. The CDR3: CASSLGLAGGAETQYF. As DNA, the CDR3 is TGTGCCAGCAGCTTAGGGTTAGCGGGAGGGGCGGAGACCCAGTACTTC.